Below, one T cell receptor beta chain is given with its context. Its antigen has not been determined. Base qualities are not recorded, but no much larger clone differs from it by a single base. This sample was included in a study of cytomegalovirus exposure and HLA in healthy donors (dated by TCRdb to 2016 to 2017). General notes on the study: An earlier analysis of a few hundred of the donors reported 276 Gb of sequence data and 100 million to 120 million unique TCR beta sequences obtained from around 180 million T cells. An early release that covered fewer than 800 HLA-typed donors contained around 300 gigabases of sequencing data and tens of millions of unique TCR sequences. Of the roughly 410 genotyped donors, over 80% were placed in the genetic ancestry cluster associated with self-reported Caucasian donors. The study aimed to test whether cataloging public T cell receptors could reveal signatures of past pathogen exposure. The study profiled the T cell repertoires of 500 to 800 subjects by immunosequencing and related them to cytomegalovirus serostatus. In addition to the first cohort of 650 to 750 subjects, a separate validation cohort of some 120 different subjects was used. High-throughput TCR immunosequencing, statistical association of individual TCRs with disease status, and machine learning were combined to predict cytomegalovirus infection status. In a later analysis, previously published TCR beta repertoires from some 640 donors were re-analyzed and high-resolution HLA genotyping was added so that TCR occurrence patterns could be studied. Rather than drawing on any new phenotypic data, the later analysis identified candidate immune exposures from TCR beta sequences and the way those sequences occurred across donors. In an earlier analysis of 500 to 650 of the donors, high-throughput TCR beta sequencing was used to judge whether each TCR beta V gene segment behaved as functional or pseudogenic. Alongside the repertoire data, information on donor age, sex, ethnicity and CMV serostatus was compiled. Genome-wide SNP genotypes for about 55% of the roughly 670 donors were used in a later genetic analysis, which treated that subset as a discovery cohort. Every repertoire in the discovery cohort had been generated on one and the same sequencing platform. Both class I and class II loci were covered by HLA typing, at four-digit resolution. The number of donors typed differed by locus, with roughly 620-630 for A, B, C, DRB1 and DQB1, about 500 for DQA1, 600 to 610 for DPA1, and around 450 for DPB1. Five DR-DQ haplotypes were treated as single units for association and clustering because of strong linkage in the cohort. On average, over 200,000 unique TCR beta nucleotide sequences were sequenced per donor among about 400 genotyped donors of the cohort, with around 19% of those sequences being non-productive. Study-wide findings and limitations: The 87-base-pair reads could not distinguish some IMGT-functional V segments, including TRBV6-2 and TRBV6-3, so those segments were excluded. Correlated functional status among segregating V segments might reflect linkage disequilibrium, but an unknown experimental factor could not be ruled out. Specific HLA alleles were associated with some 15,000 TCR beta sequences at a false discovery rate of 0.05 in a later analysis. Sequencing depth was assumed to be roughly uniform across donors in the presence/absence analyses, though that assumption may not hold. The sequencing pipeline was judged likely to have produced a cluster of highly shared sequence variants as a technical artifact. A further reported finding was that TCR beta sequences accurately predicted the HLA-A and HLA-B alleles for most subjects in the first cohort. Most CMV-associated TCR beta chains appeared to be HLA-restricted in a later analysis, and the HLA associations seemed to be driven largely by CMV exposure. Immune exposure information for the cohort was limited to CMV serostatus. According to a later analysis, TCR association rates differed among HLA loci, with DRB1 alleles showing the most associated TCRs and HLA-C alleles showing the fewest. The authors suggested that the approach could potentially be generalized to other disease states and immunological phenotypes. The cohort was sequenced for TCR beta chains only, and without alpha or paired-chain data the features that could be detected were limited. In a later analysis, HLA-associated TCR beta chains were found to be more clonally expanded and to have lower generation probabilities than equally common non-associated chains. Compared with the 666-donor mean, donors in an Asian-associated ancestry cluster had fewer N-insertions in productive TCRs, according to a later genetic analysis. A few of the identified cytomegalovirus-associated TCR beta chains were confirmed in vitro to be specific for cytomegalovirus antigens. The study listed 150 to 200 TCR beta chains as associated with cytomegalovirus. In a later genetic analysis, a missense DCLRE1C variant was associated with V-gene and J-gene trimming of TCR beta chains, and the association was replicated in an independent cohort. In an earlier analysis of around 600 of the donors, most TCR beta V segments appeared in productive rearrangements about 87% or about 30% of the time, broadly matching IMGT annotations. Because some donors lacked HLA typing at each locus, the association tests relied only on the typed subset. Most TCR sequences were seen in very few donors, while some public TCRs were found in many individuals. The classifier was reported to diagnose cytomegalovirus status with high specificity and sensitivity in both the original cohort and the validation cohort. Assigning TCR associations to individual alleles was difficult when HLA alleles, especially DR and DQ, strongly co-occurred. Because counts were too low, seventeen rarely observed V segments, including chromosome 9 orphons, were excluded from the earlier analysis of some 590 of the donors. A later analysis reported that several top co-occurrence clusters appeared linked to parvovirus B19, influenza, CMV and Epstein-Barr virus.

The library relied on the immunoSEQ multiplex PCR assay. The multiplex PCR relied on a mix of 60 forward primers for TCR Vbeta segments and 13 reverse primers for TCR Jbeta segments. A multiplex PCR assay on genomic DNA amplified the CDR3 region of rearranged TCR beta genes. Amplified TCR beta libraries were sequenced as 87-base-pair reads on the Illumina HiSeq System. As for the original processing: In a later analysis, roughly 80 million unique TCR beta chains were counted across the approximately 620 repertoires, and roughly 11 million of these chains were shared by at least two donors. Raw reads were error-corrected and collapsed into unique sequences by a nearest-neighbor algorithm in which closely related sequences were merged to remove PCR and sequencing errors. Alignment of CDR3 sequences to IMGT reference sequences was used to assign V, D and J gene segments. For a sequence to be retained, a match of at least six nucleotides was required to both a V gene segment and a J gene segment. Rearrangements were called productive when the CDR3 lacked stop codons and stayed in frame with V and J; all others were non-productive. Following IMGT convention, CDR3 was defined as the stretch from the second conserved V-encoded cysteine up to the conserved J-encoded phenylalanine. Sequences without an unambiguous match to a single V gene segment were excluded from the earlier analysis of 500 to 700 of the donors. In an earlier analysis of approximately 550 of the donors, V segments were called functional above 56.7% productive rearrangements and were called segregating when the between-donor standard deviation exceeded 5%. A statistical classification framework was developed to diagnose cytomegalovirus status using the catalog of TCR beta chain sequences. V and J gene assignment, in a later analysis, came from comparing TCR nucleotide sequences with IMGT/GENE-DB human TR gene sequences. The TCRdist pipeline was used in a later analysis to assign CDR3 sequences and most-parsimonious VDJ recombination scenarios. In a later analysis, each TCR beta chain was defined by its CDR3 amino acid sequence together with its V-gene family, and reads without a unique V-gene family were excluded. As a way to deal with suspected cross-contamination and a sequencing artifact, a later analysis dropped over 550 nucleotide sequences that were highly shared and had low generation probability. A later analysis calculated a clonal expansion index for each public chain from normalized within-repertoire ranks of inferred template counts. In a later analysis, generation probabilities were computed with a VDJ recombination model fitted to out-of-frame rearrangements, and the resulting probabilities were checked against IGoR. A later analysis scored TCR-TCR, TCR-HLA and TCR-CMV co-occurrence with hypergeometric tests, applying a repertoire-size bias correction to TCR pairs. In a later analysis, false discovery rates were estimated by permuting HLA or CMV assignments 20 times. In a later analysis, co-occurring TCRs were grouped with DBSCAN, and TCRdist sequence similarity was added when clustering was performed within HLA-allele-positive subsets. Repertoires with fewer than 30,000 or more than 120,000 public chains, plus five repertoires with anomalous nucleotide sharing, were excluded from co-occurrence clustering. The table was pulled from immuneACCESS by TCRdb, which kept in-frame rearrangements only. Such tables lose some clones; where checked, under half of the loss comes from unresolved V genes, and the rest has no known cause. The V and J calls and the clone size are those of that table, but D and trimming were determined from the DNA. The sample yields 150,000 to 200,000 clones; about four fifths were counted once. Approximately 1.6% of the sample belongs to the ten largest clones.

In total, 666 healthy bone marrow donors made up the cohort. At the time of sampling, every cohort member was nominally healthy, though immune exposures that went unrecorded were likely present. The donor was CMV seronegative and belonged to the group of over 350 seronegative cohort members. Each donor provided a peripheral blood sample, and peripheral blood mononuclear cells were used for TCR beta sequencing. Genomic DNA was extracted from the blood cell samples with the Qiagen DNeasy Blood Extraction Kit. Between the V and J ends, shortened by 2 bases and 1 base respectively, the junction contains 6 bases. The CDR3 starts with the cysteine, ends with the phenylalanine, and has 14 residues. Solely the CDR3 DNA is kept, with 42 bases framed from the first base. CDR1 and CDR2 (GTSNPN, SVGIG) derive from the germline V gene (reference sequence).

This receptor was identified in a male donor in good health and CMV-seronegative. The chain is encoded by TRBV30 joined to TRBJ2-6; the D gene lacks a confident call. Sequenced sample: PBMCs. The sequenced DNA: TGTGCCTGGAGTCGAGGTTCTGGGGCCAACGTCCTGACTTTC. It codes for CAWSRGSGANVLTF.